Each of the 15 T cell receptor beta chains below was sequenced from the same sample in a study of OX40 agonist ivuxolimab in advanced cancers. Libraries were prepared by immunoSEQ multiplex PCR; TCRdb keeps only in-frame clonotypes and omits some of them. Among some 85,000 clones listed, more than 85% were seen once. The sequenced sample was CD4+ or CD8+ T cells sorted from blood, obtained in a trial of the OX40 agonist ivuxolimab. The receptors were gathered from an adult with an advanced solid tumor such as melanoma, head and neck, liver or kidney cancer.

Only a few counts were recorded for this clone. The V and J genes are TRBV7-9 and TRBJ1-1; the D gene is possibly TRBD1 (5 bases). Germline-derived CDR1 and CDR2 are SEHNR and FQNEAQ (reference sequence). This CDR3 has 14 residues. V gave up 5 bases and J gave up 1 base, with 11 bases separating them. The CDR3 here is CASSIGAQNTEAFF. CDR3 bases: TGTGCCAGCAGCATCGGGGCCCAGAACACTGAAGCTTTCTTT.

This rearrangement joins TRBV10-2 to TRBJ1-1, with 9 bases aligning to TRBD1. The V gene end was trimmed by 6 bases and the J gene end by 5 bases; junction bases not matched to a gene: 4. CDR1 is WSHSY, CDR2 SAAADI, per germline. This CDR3 region has 13 residues. CDR3 DNA sequence: TGCGCCAGCAGGGGACAGGGTTGGACTGAAGCTTTCTTT. Translating gives CASRGQGWTEAFF.

Only one count was recorded for this clone. The chain combines TRBV27 with TRBJ2-7; 9 bases line up with TRBD1. The CDR3 length is 15 residues. Looked up from germline, CDR1 is MNHEY and CDR2 is SMNVEV (reference sequence). The V and J ends lost 1 base and 2 bases, in that order; junction bases with no gene match: 3. The CDR3 DNA reads TGTGCCAGCAGTTTATGGGGACAGGGCCCCTACGAGCAGTACTTC. Amino acid sequence: CASSLWGQGPYEQYF.

Notes on this clone: A read error may account for a junction end that differs from germline. The CDR3 sequence: CASSRGTSGYNEQFF. In nucleotides, the CDR3 is TGTGCTAGCAGCCGCGGGACTAGCGGATACAATGAGCAGTTCTTC. V is TRBV7-7 and J is TRBJ2-1; 11 bases map to TRBD2. From germline, CDR1 is SSHAT and CDR2 FNYEAQ (reference sequence). The CDR3 is made up of 15 amino acids.

V usage is TRBV10-3 and J usage is TRBJ1-1, with D possibly matching TRBD1 (5 bases). Germline V lookup: CDR1 ENHRY, CDR2 SYGVKD. The CDR3 has 14 amino acids. The V and J ends lost 3 bases and 5 bases respectively, with 13 bases between them. CDR3 bases: TGTGCCATCAGTGACCTCGGGGGGAGGACTGAAGCTTTCTTT. This gives the protein CAISDLGGRTEAFF.

The chain couples TRBV10-3 to TRBJ2-3, with TRBD2 identical over 13 bases. Germline CDR1 is ENHRY and CDR2 is SYGVKD. There are 15 residues in the CDR3. Germline trimming cut 5 bases from V and 7 bases from J; bases unmatched to any gene: 6. CDR3 amino acids: CAISKTSGRENTQYF. The CDR3, as DNA: TGTGCCATCAGTAAAACTAGCGGGAGGGAAAATACGCAGTATTTT.

V usage is TRBV5-4 and J usage is TRBJ2-5; TRBD1 agrees at 9 bases. V gave up 5 bases and J gave up 4 bases; unmatched junction bases: 9. This CDR3 spans 15 amino acids. Germline loops: CDR1 SGHNT, CDR2 YYREEE (reference sequence). The CDR3 DNA sequence: TGTGCCAGCAGGTCCGGGACAGGGTCGACAGAGACCCAGTACTTC. Its protein is CASRSGTGSTETQYF.

CDR3 DNA sequence: TGTGCCAGCAGCCTCTGGACAGAGTTGGGACGAGCTGAAGCTTTCTTT. Protein: CASSLWTELGRAEAFF. The chain uses TRBV28 and TRBJ1-1, with D tentatively TRBD1 (6 bases). The V and J ends lost 6 bases and 6 bases respectively, with 23 bases between them. The CDR3 contains 16 residues. Germline CDR1 reads MDHEN; CDR2 reads SYDVKM.

The chain has TRBV29-1 and TRBJ2-3, with 15 bases aligning to TRBD2. This CDR3 spans 15 amino acids. Germline V CDR1 and CDR2: SQVTM, ANQGSEA. Trimming cost V 7 bases and J 0 bases; bases outside gene matches: 2. This CDR3 is CSAGLAGGSTDTQYF. The CDR3 coding sequence is TGCAGCGCTGGACTAGCGGGAGGGAGCACAGATACGCAGTATTTT.

V gene TRBV13 combines with J gene TRBJ2-7; TRBD1 or TRBD2 may be the D gene (6 bases each). Germline V gives CDR1 PRHDT, CDR2 FYEKMQ (reference sequence). The V end lost 8 bases, the J end lost 6 bases, and 17 bases lay between the germline ends. This CDR3 has 13 residues. CDR3 protein: CASSGGKRGEQYF. In DNA, the CDR3 is TGTGCCAGCTCCGGGGGCAAACGGGGCGAGCAGTACTTC.

This sequence joins TRBV5-4 and TRBJ2-7; either TRBD1 or TRBD2 may supply D (5 bases each). The CDR3 has 16 amino acids. Per germline, CDR1 SGHNT and CDR2 YYREEE (reference sequence). Trimming stripped 3 bases from V and 5 bases from J, with 21 bases between. CDR3 in DNA: TGTGCCAGCAGCTCTTTTCCCGGGACCGCTATGAACGAGCAGTACTTC. It codes for CASSSFPGTAMNEQYF.

This chain joins TRBV2 and TRBJ2-2; no firm D call. CDR1 and CDR2 from the germline V gene are SNHLY and FYNNEI. The CDR3 is 16 residues long. V was cut by 7 bases and J by 5 bases, with 20 bases left in between. The CDR3 loop is CASNGVAAHGTGELFF. The CDR3 region has the DNA TGTGCCAGCAATGGGGTGGCGGCCCACGGTACCGGGGAGCTGTTTTTT.

The CDR3 DNA reads TGTGCCAGCAGTTTAGGACAGGGGCAGGGTCAGCCCCAGCATTTT. This gives the protein CASSLGQGQGQPQHF. The rearrangement links TRBV28 to TRBJ1-5; 9 bases agree with TRBD1. The CDR3 has 15 amino acids. Per germline, CDR1 MDHEN and CDR2 SYDVKM. Unmatched junction bases numbered 5, after V lost 2 bases and J lost 6 bases.

This chain links TRBV10-3 with TRBJ1-2, with a possible D match to TRBD1 (5 bases). CDR3 size: 14 residues. From germline, CDR1 is ENHRY and CDR2 SYGVKD. V dropped 2 bases and J dropped 7 bases, with 14 bases sitting between them. The CDR3 is CAISEGEGRRGYTF. The CDR3 bases are TGTGCCATCAGTGAGGGTGAGGGACGGCGTGGCTACACCTTC.

CDR3 DNA: TGTGCCAGCAGCTTTGGCGGGGGGCAGTCCTACGAGCAGTACTTC. Residues: CASSFGGGQSYEQYF. This sequence joins TRBV9 and TRBJ2-7; 8 bases line up with TRBD2. From germline, CDR1 is SGDLS and CDR2 YYNGEE. V lost 4 bases to trimming and J lost 1 base; unmatched junction nucleotides: 7. The CDR3 length is 15 residues.